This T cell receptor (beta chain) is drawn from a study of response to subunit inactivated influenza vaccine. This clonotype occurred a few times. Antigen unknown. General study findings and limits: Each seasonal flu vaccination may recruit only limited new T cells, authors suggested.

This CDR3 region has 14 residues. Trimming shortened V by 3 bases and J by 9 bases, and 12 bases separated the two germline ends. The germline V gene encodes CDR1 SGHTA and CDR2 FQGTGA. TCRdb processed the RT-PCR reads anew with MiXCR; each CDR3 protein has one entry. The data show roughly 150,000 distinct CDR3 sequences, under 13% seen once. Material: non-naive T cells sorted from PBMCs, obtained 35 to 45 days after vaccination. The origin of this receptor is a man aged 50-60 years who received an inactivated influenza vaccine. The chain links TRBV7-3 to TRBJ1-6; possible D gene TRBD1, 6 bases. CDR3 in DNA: TGTGCCAGCAGCTTGGGAGGGGGAGGTTCACCCCTCCACTTT. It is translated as CASSLGGGGSPLHF.